This T cell receptor beta chain stems from a study of neoadjuvant anti-PD-1 for oral cavity cancer. Assay: immunoSEQ multiplex PCR; the TCRdb copy retains only in-frame clones and omits some. The data hold 70,000 to 95,000 clones, with roughly 80% observed a single time. This clone was seen a single time. Germline V gene sequence: CDR1 SGHAT, CDR2 FQNNGV. Trimming removed 5 bases from V and 8 bases from J, with 15 bases in between. CDR3 length equals 14 residues. Patients were newly diagnosed with stage II-IVA oral cavity squamous cell carcinoma without prior systemic or radiation treatment. Analysis of PBMCs was direct, with no culture step.

V is TRBV11-2 and J is TRBJ1-4; tentatively, D is TRBD1 (5 bases). This TCR was sampled from a person aged 40-85 years with oral cavity squamous cell carcinoma. The sample was PBMCs, taken before nivolumab (anti-PD-1) treatment. CDR3 region: CASSPMGGGEKLFF. CDR3 bases: TGTGCCAGCAGCCCGATGGGGGGTGGGGAAAAACTGTTTTTT.